This T cell receptor (beta chain) is drawn from a study of breast tumors, draining lymph nodes, adjacent tissues. Each CDR3 protein gets one entry after TCRdb re-called the multiplex PCR reads with MiXCR. Of fewer than 25,000 distinct CDR3 sequences listed, 60% to 70% are singletons. Germline V gene data show CDR1 as DFQATT and CDR2 as SNEGSKA (reference sequence). Trimming removed 6 bases from V and 7 bases from J, with 16 bases in between. The CDR3 consists of 14 residues. The rearrangement links TRBV20-1 to TRBJ1-6; D is unclear. Sequencing was performed on tumor-adjacent breast tissue. This TCR was recovered from a female donor with breast cancer. Some clones in this sample may be carry-over from other donors' samples. The CDR3 bases are TGCAGTGCGGACGAAAGGTTGGGGAATTCACCCCTCCACTTT. Translated, it gives CSADERLGNSPLHF.